This section outlines one T cell receptor beta chain sequence together with its context. Antigen unknown. This record comes from a study of cytomegalovirus exposure and HLA in healthy donors. Study findings and constraints: The likely explanation for a cluster of highly shared sequence variants was sequencing artifact. It was assumed in the presence/absence analyses that sequencing depth was roughly uniform across donors.

V was shortened by 2 bases and J by 1 base, with 12 bases between the two germline ends. The CDR3 has 15 residues. Per the germline V gene, CDR1 is SGHRS and CDR2 is YFSETQ. PCR involved 60 Vbeta and 13 Jbeta primers. This table comes from immunoSEQ multiplex PCR, and its TCRdb copy is limited to in-frame clones, with some not included. The sample has some 140,000 clones; roughly 80% are singletons. The sequence came from a man aged 18 to 35 in good health and CMV-seronegative. The V call is TRBV5-1, the J call TRBJ2-5; possibly TRBD1 for D (6 bases). Specimen: PBMCs. The CDR3 spells CASSFNTGPQETQYF. In DNA form, the CDR3 reads TGCGCCAGCAGCTTCAATACAGGGCCCCAAGAGACCCAGTACTTC.